The present entry profiles one TCR beta chain with its context. What it binds is not known. PCR was performed using 60 Vbeta and 13 Jbeta primers. Repertoires were generated with immunoSEQ multiplex PCR, while TCRdb's copy carries only in-frame clones and drops some. The sample holds some 190,000 clones, more than 60% seen once. The data were taken from a study of cytomegalovirus exposure and HLA in healthy donors. Study-wide results and limits: Sequences of the TCR beta chain were said to predict the HLA-A and HLA-B alleles of most subjects accurately. Researchers catalogued roughly 170 TCR beta chains as cytomegalovirus-associated. With later analysis, a missense DCLRE1C variant became linked to TCR beta V- and J-gene trimming. In a later analysis, an Asian-associated ancestry cluster reportedly showed fewer N-insertions than the approximately 620-donor mean.

The CDR3 sequence is 14 residues long. Germline values: CDR1 SGDLS, CDR2 YYNGEE. V gave up 0 bases and J gave up 2 bases; unmatched junction bases: 1. The chain carries TRBV9 and TRBJ2-7; TRBD2 agrees at 8 bases. Sequences were obtained from PBMCs. This sequence originates from a young man in good health and CMV-seronegative. The chain's CDR3 is CASSVDGGAYEQYF. CDR3 DNA sequence: TGTGCCAGCAGCGTAGACGGGGGGGCCTACGAGCAGTACTTC.